Presented here are 14 T cell receptor beta chains from one specimen sequenced in a study of regulatory T cells in long-lasting Graves disease. Through Arm-PCR of CDR3 regions and iRepertoire HTBI primers, TCR beta libraries were built. Using its own MiXCR run on the multiplex PCR reads, TCRdb lists one record per CDR3 protein. Here the sample spans around 500,000 distinct CDR3 sequences, about 15% being singletons. Specified time point: newly diagnosed GD, antithyroid drugs for less than 3 months. From RNA extracted from PBMCs, the TCR library was made. The data also belong to a second study, concerning T cells in Graves' hyperthyroidism and ophthalmopathy.

The source material was peripheral blood mononuclear cells (PBMCs), sampled at new diagnosis, from a patient treated with antithyroid drugs. The source is a woman aged 35-65 years with Graves disease.

The rearrangement links TRBV9 to TRBJ2-5, with 9 bases identical to TRBD2. Losses at the gene ends were 0 bases for V and 5 bases for J; bases not matched to a gene: 5. The germline gives CDR1 SGDLS, CDR2 YYNGEE. The CDR3 has 15 residues. The CDR3 loop is CASSVGGGAWETQYF. CDR3 nucleotides: TGTGCCAGCAGCGTAGGCGGGGGGGCGTGGGAGACCCAGTACTTC.

This clonotype was seen ten or more times. One end of the junction does not line up with germline, which may come from a read error. The J gene is TRBJ1-1, the V gene TRBV7-9, with unresolved D. This CDR3 is 12 amino acids long. Germline CDR1 and CDR2: SEHNR and FQNEAQ (reference sequence). CDR3 coding DNA: TGTGCCACCAGCCCTCCATACACTGAAGCTTTCTTT. Its protein is CATSPPYTEAFF.

The chain uses TRBV5-6 and TRBJ1-2; possibly TRBD1 for D (6 bases). Looked up from germline, CDR1 is SGHDT and CDR2 is YYEEEE. This CDR3 is 16 amino acids long. Trimming took off 0 bases at V and 0 bases at J, with 12 bases between the two ends. This CDR3 reads CASSLGSGVSNYGYTF. In nucleotides, the CDR3 is TGTGCCAGCAGCTTGGGTTCAGGGGTATCTAACTATGGCTACACCTTC.

This chain joins TRBV4-1 and TRBJ2-4, with no clear D. CDR1 is MGHRA, CDR2 YSYEKL, per germline. The CDR3 runs 18 residues. Trimming pared 1 base from V and 1 base from J, leaving 17 bases between. CDR3 sequence: CASSQGGIAGPAKNIQYF. CDR3 in DNA: TGCGCCAGCAGCCAAGGGGGTATTGCTGGACCGGCCAAAAACATTCAGTACTTC.

This clonotype came up a few times. The chain uses TRBV6-1 and TRBJ1-2, with D possibly being TRBD1 (6 bases). Germline V gene lookup returns CDR1 MNHNS and CDR2 SASEGT. Between the trimmed V and J ends, which lost 2 bases and 0 bases, there was a span of 16 bases. The CDR3 has 17 amino acids. The chain's CDR3 is CASSEMAGHNSNYGYTF. For the CDR3, the DNA is TGTGCCAGCAGTGAAATGGCGGGACACAACTCTAACTATGGCTACACCTTC.

J is TRBJ1-2 and V is TRBV7-9, with unresolved D. This CDR3 contains 13 residues. V was pared by 5 bases and J by 8 bases, with 15 bases between. Germline lookup yields CDR1 SEHNR and CDR2 FQNEAQ (reference sequence). As DNA, the CDR3 is TGTGCCAGCAGCCATGATAGGGTGTCCGGCTACACCTTC. Protein sequence: CASSHDRVSGYTF.

V usage is TRBV19 and J usage is TRBJ1-6; TRBD1 matches 8 bases. The CDR3 is 14 amino acids. V lost 5 bases to trimming and J lost 7 bases; unmatched junction nucleotides: 4. CDR1 is LNHDA and CDR2 is SQIVND in the germline V gene (reference sequence). The CDR3 DNA is TGTGCCAGTAGTGGGACAGGCCGAAATTCACCCCTCCACTTT. It encodes CASSGTGRNSPLHF.

Ten or more counts support this clonotype. This chain joins TRBV6-1 and TRBJ1-5; 9 nucleotides align to TRBD1. Germline V CDR1 and CDR2: MNHNS, SASEGT. The V and J ends lost 5 bases and 6 bases, in that order; junction bases with no gene match: 5. There are 14 residues in the CDR3. Written as DNA, the CDR3 is TGTGCCAGCAGTAGGACAGGGGATCTTCAGCCCCAGCATTTT. Protein sequence: CASSRTGDLQPQHF.

This clonotype was picked up many times. The rearrangement joins TRBV12-3 or TRBV12-4 to TRBJ1-1, with 8 bases identical to TRBD1. This CDR3 comprises 14 residues. With 3 bases clipped from V and 8 bases from J, the junction kept 8 bases outside the gene matches. The CDR3 sequence is CASSFPGGGREAFF. The CDR3 DNA reads TGTGCCAGCAGTTTCCCAGGGGGCGGAAGGGAAGCTTTCTTT.

In its sample, this clonotype was seen a few times. The rearrangement joins TRBV20-1 to TRBJ1-2, with TRBD1 matching 7 bases. The CDR3 length is 14 residues. Germline CDR1 and CDR2: DFQATT and SNEGSKA (reference sequence). With 5 bases clipped from V and 6 bases from J, the junction kept 12 bases outside the gene matches. CDR3 residues: CSAPHRDSLDGYTF. CDR3 DNA: TGCAGTGCTCCCCACCGGGACAGTTTGGATGGCTACACCTTC.

A remark on this clonotype: With a much larger clone just one base away, this may be a read error. This chain uses TRBV2 with TRBJ1-2; possibly TRBD1 for D (5 bases). The CDR3 loop spans 13 amino acids. The V and J ends lost 5 bases and 8 bases respectively, with 15 bases between them. Germline loops: CDR1 SNHLY, CDR2 FYNNEI. The CDR3 protein is CASSPDTRGGYTF. The CDR3 nucleotides read TGTGCCAGCAGTCCGGACACCCGCGGAGGCTACACCTTC.

This clonotype was found many times. The J gene is TRBJ1-1, the V gene TRBV10-1, with 10 bases fitting TRBD1. J was trimmed by 4 bases and V by 2 bases; bases with no gene match: 16. The V gene's germline CDR1 is WNHNN and CDR2 SYGVQD (reference sequence). This CDR3 region has 19 residues. CDR3 nucleotides: TGCGCCAGCAGTGAGACCCGGACAGGGGGTTCGGTGGTTGGCACTGAAGCTTTCTTT. Translated, it gives CASSETRTGGSVVGTEAFF.

The sample holds a few counts of this clonotype. As the CDR3 is not closed by the conserved phenylalanine or tryptophan, this likely results from a read error. No DNA is shown, since the ends of the CDR3 on it are uncertain; the CDR3 is the one TCRdb lists. The chain has TRBV10-3 and TRBJ2-7; the tabulated D call, TRBD2, remains unverified against the DNA. 13 amino acids form the CDR3, both terminal residues included. CDR1 is ENHRY and CDR2 is SYGVKD in the germline V gene. The CDR3 reads CAISESASKFRYL.

This clonotype was picked up many times. The chain employs TRBV2 and TRBJ1-1, with D possibly TRBD1 on 6 matching bases. This CDR3 is 14 amino acids long. Trimming removed 8 bases from V and 6 bases from J, with 19 bases in between. In germline, CDR1 is SNHLY, CDR2 FYNNEI. CDR3 loop: CASRPTGYRSEAFF. For the CDR3, the DNA is TGTGCCAGCCGACCTACAGGGTACCGCTCTGAAGCTTTCTTT.